The clone carrying this T cell receptor (beta chain) was recorded only once. V was clipped by 4 bases and J by 9 bases; unmatched bases: 4. The CDR3 has 14 residues. Germline CDR1 is SGHDN and CDR2 is FVKESK. The data are from a study of blood T cell repertoires in COVID-19. In the source study's methods: Counts of nucleated cells, estimated from reference gene primer amplification, were obtained. Clones were read by immunoSEQ multiplex PCR, and TCRdb kept only the in-frame ones, dropping some. V and J calls plus clone size are reproduced from that table; the DNA served to infer D and trimming. The sample includes a few hundred thousand clones, approximately 90% of them seen just once. Assignments of participants to cohorts depended upon their own reported clinical history. Two negative PCRs, clearance, or symptom resolution were required of recovered Cohort 3 donors.

The rearrangement links TRBV14 to TRBJ1-6, with 9 bases fitting TRBD1. The TCR sequence derives from a man between 40 and 49 years old who had recovered from COVID-19. Source material: PBMCs or T cells enriched from blood (not recorded which). The CDR3 nucleotides read TGTGCCAGCAGCCTCGGGACAGGGATTTCACCCCTCCACTTT. As protein: CASSLGTGISPLHF.